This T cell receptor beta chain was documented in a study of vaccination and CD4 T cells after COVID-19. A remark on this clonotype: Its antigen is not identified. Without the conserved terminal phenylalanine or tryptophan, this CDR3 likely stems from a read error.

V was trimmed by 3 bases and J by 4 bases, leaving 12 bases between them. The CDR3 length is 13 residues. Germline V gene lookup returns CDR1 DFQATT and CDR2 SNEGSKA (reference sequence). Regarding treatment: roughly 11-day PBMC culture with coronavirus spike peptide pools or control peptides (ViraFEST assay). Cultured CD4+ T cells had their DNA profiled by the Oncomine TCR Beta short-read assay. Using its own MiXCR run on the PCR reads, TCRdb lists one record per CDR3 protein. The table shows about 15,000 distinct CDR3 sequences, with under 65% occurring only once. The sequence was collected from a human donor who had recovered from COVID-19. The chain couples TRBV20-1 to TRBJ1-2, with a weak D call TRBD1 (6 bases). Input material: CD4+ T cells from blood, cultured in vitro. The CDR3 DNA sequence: TGCAGTGCTAGTTCAGGGGAGAGCTATGGCTACACCTCC. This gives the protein CSASSGESYGYTS.